This T cell receptor beta chain emerged from a study of T cells in Graves' hyperthyroidism and ophthalmopathy. Findings and limits, study-wide: Blood also contained most expanded thyroid clonotypes above 0.001.

Amplification of TCR beta CDR3 regions was performed using RNA transcripts as template. Primed by the HTBI set, a first-round RT-PCR was run on the TCR CDR3. Via MiXCR, TCRdb re-called the multiplex PCR reads, giving one row per CDR3 protein. The sample contains about 700,000 distinct CDR3 sequences, 14% of which appear only once. Researchers barred patients who had uncontrolled infection, other autoimmune disease, pregnancy or lactation. This clonotype was found many times. Its antigen is not identified. J gave up 5 bases and V 3 bases, and 5 bases lay outside the gene matches. The CDR3 runs to 14 residues.

The TCR was taken from a woman aged 18-29 years with Graves' hyperthyroidism. Source material: blood. V usage is TRBV12-3 or TRBV12-4 and J usage is TRBJ1-2; 8 bases line up with TRBD1. The CDR3 nucleotides read TGTGCCAGCAGTTTTGACAGGGGTAAATATGGCTACACCTTC. It codes for CASSFDRGKYGYTF.